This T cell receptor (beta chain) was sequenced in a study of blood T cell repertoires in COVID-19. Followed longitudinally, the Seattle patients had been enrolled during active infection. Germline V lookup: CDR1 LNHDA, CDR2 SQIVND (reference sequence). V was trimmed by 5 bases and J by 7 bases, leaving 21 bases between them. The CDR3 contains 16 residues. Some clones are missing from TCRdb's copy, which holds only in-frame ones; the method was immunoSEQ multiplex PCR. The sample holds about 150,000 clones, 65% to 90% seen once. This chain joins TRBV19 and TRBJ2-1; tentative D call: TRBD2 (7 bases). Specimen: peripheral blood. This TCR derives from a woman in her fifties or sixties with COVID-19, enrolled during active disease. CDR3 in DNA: TGTGCCAGTAGTCGGAGGGGGGGCCGGATAAGGAATGAGCAGTTCTTC. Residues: CASSRRGGRIRNEQFF.